This record covers a single T cell receptor (beta chain). V was clipped by 3 bases and J by 0 bases, with 18 bases between them. CDR1 and CDR2 from the germline V gene are SGDLS and YYNGEE. This CDR3 has 18 residues. This record belongs to a study of somatic mutations in cytotoxic T cells in rheumatoid arthritis. The protocol was immunoSEQ multiplex PCR, while the TCRdb copy is restricted to in-frame clones and leaves out a portion. The sample lists just over 30,000 clones, about 81% occurring once. This chain connects TRBV9 to TRBJ2-2, with D possibly TRBD1 on 6 matching bases. Sequenced sample: CD8+ T cells sorted from blood. This receptor was taken from an adult with rheumatoid arthritis. In nucleotides, the CDR3 is TGTGCCAGCAGCGAGGGGGTAGCGTCCTCATCGAACACCGGGGAGCTGTTTTTT. Encoded protein: CASSEGVASSSNTGELFF.